This T cell receptor beta chain was sequenced in a study of T-cell reconstitution after alpha-beta-depleted transplantation in children. Notes on the study in general: As was reported, about two months after transplant, alpha-beta T cells came from several hundred expanded graft clones. T-cell counts and diversity at one year post-transplant came mainly from newly produced T cells. High day-60 TCRbeta diversity in some patients came from surviving recipient T cells and thymic progenitors.

For this clonotype: Its specificity is unknown.

This sample's TCRbeta library carried unique molecular identifier barcodes. TCRdb re-called the PCR reads through MiXCR, storing one row per CDR3 protein. Among 700,000 to 950,000 distinct CDR3 sequences listed, roughly 15% were seen once. CDR1 is SGHRS and CDR2 is YFSETQ in the germline V gene. Between the trimmed V and J ends, which lost 3 bases and 4 bases, there was a span of 16 bases. The CDR3 is made up of 16 amino acids. This specimen consisted of PBMCs, mostly from graft donor cells, obtained 360 days after TCRalphabeta/CD19-depleted stem cell transplant. This rearrangement joins TRBV5-1 to TRBJ2-2; D ambiguous. This TCR was sampled from a male patient between 5 and 17 years old who had a stem cell transplant for acute lymphoblastic leukemia, so the T cells may come from the graft donor. CDR3 bases: TGCGCCAGCAGCTCGTGGGTAGTGGGGTCCACCGGGGAGCTGTTTTTT. Amino acid sequence: CASSSWVVGSTGELFF.